The rows below give T cell receptor beta chains drawn from one sample of a study of blood T cell repertoires in COVID-19. TCRdb's table, derived via immunoSEQ multiplex PCR, lists solely in-frame clones and lacks some. This repertoire shows over 70,000 clones, approximately 90% found once; its top ten account for approximately 6.8%. Source material: peripheral blood. The receptors were gathered from a woman of 80 years or more with acute or convalescent COVID-19. CDR3s include the opening cysteine and the closing phenylalanine or tryptophan. The order of the fields is CDR3 DNA, CDR3 protein, clone size, D gene, J gene, V gene. The D gene is left open where the match is weak. The size of a clone is reported for some rows only, either as once, few or many, or as a class for expanded clones.

TGCAGCGTTGCCCCCGGGACTAGCGGGAGGGCCACCGGGGAGCTGTTTTTT,CSVAPGTSGRATGELFF,NA,TRBD2,TRBJ2-2,TRBV29-1
TGTGCCTGGACGAGACAGGTTTTTACTGAAGCTTTCTTT,CAWTRQVFTEAFF,NA,NA,TRBJ1-1,TRBV30
TGTGCCACCGCCCAACTAGGGAAAGAGACCCAGTACTTC,CATAQLGKETQYF,NA,NA,TRBJ2-5,TRBV19
TGTGCCAGCAGCTTAGCAGGGAGGGAAAAACTGTTTTTT,CASSLAGREKLFF,NA,NA,TRBJ1-4,TRBV11-2
TGCGCCAGCAGCTTGGGAACTAGCCACTCCTACAATGAGCAGTTCTTC,CASSLGTSHSYNEQFF,NA,NA,TRBJ2-1,TRBV5-1
TGTGCCTGGAGGCAGGGGAATGAAAAACTGTTTTTT,CAWRQGNEKLFF,NA,NA,TRBJ1-4,TRBV30
TGTGCCAGCAGCCTGGGGCTCCACACAGATACGCAGTATTTT,CASSLGLHTDTQYF,once,NA,TRBJ2-3,TRBV9
TGTGCCAGCAGTTACCCCGGGACAGTAAATGGCTACACCTTC,CASSYPGTVNGYTF,NA,TRBD1,TRBJ1-2,TRBV6-2/TRBV6-3
TGTGCCTGTGGACTAGCCTCCTACAATGAGCAGTTCTTC,CACGLASYNEQFF,NA,TRBD2,TRBJ2-1,TRBV30
TGTGCCAGCAGTTTTAGAGCTAGCTCCTATAATTCACCCCTCCACTTT,CASSFRASSYNSPLHF,NA,NA,TRBJ1-6,TRBV27
TGTGCCAGCAGTGAAGCGGGGAGCGGGAGAAGGGGGGAGCAGTTCTTC,CASSEAGSGRRGEQFF,NA,TRBD2,TRBJ2-1,TRBV6-1
TGTGCCAGCAGCTTGGGGGGGACAGGATCCTACGAGCAGTACTTC,CASSLGGTGSYEQYF,few,TRBD1,TRBJ2-7,TRBV5-4
TGTGCCAGCAGCGCCCATGGTCGGGGAATCACCGGGGAGCTGTTTTTT,CASSAHGRGITGELFF,NA,NA,TRBJ2-2,TRBV7-2
TGTGCCAGCAGCTTGGGAGGACAGCTTTACAATGAGCAGTTCTTC,CASSLGGQLYNEQFF,once,NA,TRBJ2-1,TRBV5-8
TGTGCCAGCAGCTACACAGGGGCCGAAGCTTTCTTT,CASSYTGAEAFF,NA,TRBD1,TRBJ1-1,TRBV6-6
TGCGCCAGCAGCCCCTCGACTGTGAGCTACAATGAGCAGTTCTTC,CASSPSTVSYNEQFF,NA,NA,TRBJ2-1,TRBV5-1
TGTGCCATCAGTGGACAGGACCTGAGTTCTCACAATGAGCAGTTCTTC,CAISGQDLSSHNEQFF,NA,NA,TRBJ2-1,TRBV10-3
TGTGCCAGCACCCCGGGGATTGGTCTCGAGCAGTACTTC,CASTPGIGLEQYF,NA,NA,TRBJ2-7,TRBV5-4
TGCGCCAGCAGCCAACCCAATGAGGATGAAAAACTGTTTTTT,CASSQPNEDEKLFF,NA,NA,TRBJ1-4,TRBV4-1
TGTGCCAGCAGCCTAAGACGGGGGAGCTCCTACGAGCAGTACTTC,CASSLRRGSSYEQYF,NA,NA,TRBJ2-7,TRBV27
TGTGCCAGCAGTGATCCAGGGCTTACTTATGGCTACACCTTC,CASSDPGLTYGYTF,NA,NA,TRBJ1-2,TRBV2
TGTGCCAGCAGCCTCGACAGGGGGCATAGGAATGGCTACACCTTC,CASSLDRGHRNGYTF,NA,TRBD1,TRBJ1-2,TRBV6-5
TGTGCCAGCAGTCTAGGACAGGGTGGTACAGATACGCAGTATTTT,CASSLGQGGTDTQYF,NA,TRBD1,TRBJ2-3,TRBV6-5
TGTGCCAGCAGCGCTGCGAAAGAGCAGTACTTC,CASSAAKEQYF,NA,NA,TRBJ2-7,TRBV7-8
TGTGCCAGCAGTTTAGGGGGCAGGACAACCCAAGAGACCCAGTACTTC,CASSLGGRTTQETQYF,NA,NA,TRBJ2-5,TRBV28
TGTGCCAGCAGTCCATTCTCTGGCTACTATGGCTACACCTTC,CASSPFSGYYGYTF,NA,NA,TRBJ1-2,TRBV27
TGTGCCAGCAGTTCCTTAACTAGCCGTAGCACAGATACGCAGTATTTT,CASSSLTSRSTDTQYF,NA,NA,TRBJ2-3,TRBV5-6
TGTGCCAGCAGCAAAAATGCGGGCAATCAGCCCCAGCATTTT,CASSKNAGNQPQHF,NA,NA,TRBJ1-5,TRBV21-1
TGTGCCAGCAGCCAATGGCGGCAGAACACTGAAGCTTTCTTT,CASSQWRQNTEAFF,NA,NA,TRBJ1-1,TRBV3-1/TRBV3-2
TGTGCCAGCAGTTCTAGGACAGGGAGGATGGGCTACACCTTC,CASSSRTGRMGYTF,NA,TRBD1,TRBJ1-2,TRBV28
TGTGCCAGCAGCTTTGGACAGGGGCTAGCCAAAAACATTCAGTACTTC,CASSFGQGLAKNIQYF,few,TRBD1,TRBJ2-4,TRBV7-2
TGTGCCAGTAGTAATGGACTAGCGGGGGGCCGCCACAATGAGCAGTTCTTC,CASSNGLAGGRHNEQFF,NA,TRBD2,TRBJ2-1,TRBV19
TGTGCCAGCTCACCTAGGGACTCCGCCGGGCCGCAGTATTTT,CASSPRDSAGPQYF,NA,NA,TRBJ2-3,TRBV18
TGTGCCAGCAGTGGTCTTTTGATTCAGTACTTC,CASSGLLIQYF,once,NA,TRBJ2-4,TRBV2
TGTGCCATCAGCAAGGACAGGGGCCATGGCTACACCTTC,CAISKDRGHGYTF,NA,TRBD1,TRBJ1-2,TRBV10-3
TGTGCCAGCAGTGCGGACTATTTGAGCTCCTACAATGAGCAGTTCTTC,CASSADYLSSYNEQFF,NA,NA,TRBJ2-1,TRBV6-1
TGTGCCAGCAGTGGGGACAATCCTAAGGAGTTCTTC,CASSGDNPKEFF,NA,NA,TRBJ2-1,TRBV2
TGTGCCAGCTCACTCCTCGACGGGAACAATCAGCCCCAGCATTTT,CASSLLDGNNQPQHF,NA,NA,TRBJ1-5,TRBV18
TGTGCCAGCAGCCCTGACATTTCTGGAAACACCATATATTTT,CASSPDISGNTIYF,once,NA,TRBJ1-3,TRBV7-2
TGTGCCAGCAGCCCCAGGGGGAACACTGAAGCTTTCTTT,CASSPRGNTEAFF,NA,NA,TRBJ1-1,TRBV12-3/TRBV12-4
TGTGCCAGCAGTAGCGGGGGGCCTCAAGAGACCCAGTACTTC,CASSSGGPQETQYF,NA,TRBD2,TRBJ2-5,TRBV7-2
TGTGCCAGCAGTCGGGACAGGGCGACCTACGAGCAGTACTTC,CASSRDRATYEQYF,NA,TRBD1,TRBJ2-7,TRBV6-2/TRBV6-3
TGTGCCAGCAGCTTAGCCCTAGCGGGAGCCGGGCATGAGCAGTTCTTC,CASSLALAGAGHEQFF,NA,TRBD2,TRBJ2-1,TRBV7-2
TGTGCCACCAGCAGAGGGACTAGCGGGGGGCAAGAGACCCAGTACTTC,CATSRGTSGGQETQYF,once,TRBD2,TRBJ2-5,TRBV15
TGTGCCAGCAGGCGCGGGACTAGCGGGGTTTACGAGCAGTACTTC,CASRRGTSGVYEQYF,NA,TRBD2,TRBJ2-7,TRBV6-5
TGTGCCACCAGGATAGACAGGGTTGGCACTGAAGCTTTCTTT,CATRIDRVGTEAFF,NA,TRBD1,TRBJ1-1,TRBV15
TGTGCCAGTAGTCCACGACAGGCTCTTAGCAATCAGCCCCAGCATTTT,CASSPRQALSNQPQHF,NA,NA,TRBJ1-5,TRBV19
TGTGCCAGCAGGCCAAACGGACTAGCGGGAGACCAAGAGACCCAGTACTTC,CASRPNGLAGDQETQYF,once,TRBD2,TRBJ2-5,TRBV27
TGTGCCAGCAGCCGCACTACCCTCTACGAGCAGTACTTC,CASSRTTLYEQYF,NA,NA,TRBJ2-7,TRBV7-8
TGTGCCAGCAGCACCACGGACAGATTCACAGATACGCAGTATTTT,CASSTTDRFTDTQYF,NA,NA,TRBJ2-3,TRBV7-2
TGTGCCAGCAGCCAACAGCGCGGGGGGGCCGGAGATACGCAGTATTTT,CASSQQRGGAGDTQYF,few,TRBD2,TRBJ2-3,TRBV3-1/TRBV3-2
TGTGCCAGCAGGAAGGGGACAGGGGGCTCCTATAATTCACCCCTCCACTTT,CASRKGTGGSYNSPLHF,NA,TRBD1,TRBJ1-6,TRBV7-8
TGTGCCAGCTCCCCGGACAGGGGGCTGGGGGGCTACACCTTC,CASSPDRGLGGYTF,NA,TRBD1,TRBJ1-2,TRBV18
TGTGCCAGCAGCCAAGAGGGAGGGAGGGACATTCAGTACTTC,CASSQEGGRDIQYF,NA,TRBD2,TRBJ2-4,TRBV3-1/TRBV3-2
TGTGCCACCAGCAAGAGAGGGGGCACGAACACTGAAGCTTTCTTT,CATSKRGGTNTEAFF,NA,TRBD1,TRBJ1-1,TRBV15
TGTGCCAGCAGCTCGGGGGTTATAAAGTATTTT,CASSSGVIKYF,NA,NA,TRBJ2-3,TRBV11-2
TGTGCCAGCAGCTTGGCTGGACTAGCGGGAGACAATGAGCAGTTCTTC,CASSLAGLAGDNEQFF,NA,TRBD2,TRBJ2-1,TRBV11-1
TGCGCCAGCAGCTATGGGACAGGGGCTGAAGCTTTCTTT,CASSYGTGAEAFF,few,TRBD1,TRBJ1-1,TRBV5-1
TGTGCCAGTCAAGCGGGACTAGCGGGCGAGCAGTACTTC,CASQAGLAGEQYF,once,TRBD2,TRBJ2-7,TRBV19
TGCGCCAGCAGCTTGGCAACAGAAAAAAACACCATATATTTT,CASSLATEKNTIYF,NA,NA,TRBJ1-3,TRBV5-1